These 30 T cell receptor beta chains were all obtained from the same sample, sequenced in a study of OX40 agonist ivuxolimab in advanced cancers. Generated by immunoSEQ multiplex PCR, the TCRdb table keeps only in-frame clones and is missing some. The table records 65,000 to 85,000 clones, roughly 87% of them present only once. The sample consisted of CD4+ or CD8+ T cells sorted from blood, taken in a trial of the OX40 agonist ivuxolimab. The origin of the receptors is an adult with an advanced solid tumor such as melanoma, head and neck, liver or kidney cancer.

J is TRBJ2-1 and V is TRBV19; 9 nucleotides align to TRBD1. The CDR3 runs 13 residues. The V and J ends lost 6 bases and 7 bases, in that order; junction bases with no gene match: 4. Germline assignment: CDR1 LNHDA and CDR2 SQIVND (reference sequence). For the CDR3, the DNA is TGTGCCAGTAGCCCGGACAGGGGTAATGAGCAGTTCTTC. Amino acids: CASSPDRGNEQFF.

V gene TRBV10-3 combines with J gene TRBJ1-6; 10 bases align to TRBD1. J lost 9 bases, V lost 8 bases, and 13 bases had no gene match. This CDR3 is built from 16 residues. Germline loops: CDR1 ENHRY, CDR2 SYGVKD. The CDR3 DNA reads TGTGCCATCTCAAGACAGGGGGCGGTGGCCATTTCACCCCTCCACTTT. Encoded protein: CAISRQGAVAISPLHF.

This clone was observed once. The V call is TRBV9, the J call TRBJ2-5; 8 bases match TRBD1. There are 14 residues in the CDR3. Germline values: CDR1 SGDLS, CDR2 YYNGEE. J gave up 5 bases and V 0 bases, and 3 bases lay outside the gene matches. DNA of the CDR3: TGTGCCAGCAGCGTAGGACAGGGGAGGGAGACCCAGTACTTC. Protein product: CASSVGQGRETQYF.

The CDR3 nucleotides read TGTGCCTGGAGCTCAAGGCCCAACGAGCAGTACTTC. Translation gives CAWSSRPNEQYF. The chain couples TRBV30 to TRBJ2-7; D call uncertain. The V end lost 3 bases, the J end lost 5 bases, and 11 bases lay between the germline ends. There are 12 residues in the CDR3. Germline V gene sequence: CDR1 GTSNPN, CDR2 SVGIG (reference sequence).

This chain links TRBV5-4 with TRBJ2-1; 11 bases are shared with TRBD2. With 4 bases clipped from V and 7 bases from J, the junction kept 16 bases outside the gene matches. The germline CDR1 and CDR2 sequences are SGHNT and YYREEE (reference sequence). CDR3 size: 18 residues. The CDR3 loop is CASSRGGGSGRAANEQFF. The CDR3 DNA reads TGTGCCAGCAGCCGGGGTGGGGGTAGCGGGAGGGCCGCAAATGAGCAGTTCTTC.

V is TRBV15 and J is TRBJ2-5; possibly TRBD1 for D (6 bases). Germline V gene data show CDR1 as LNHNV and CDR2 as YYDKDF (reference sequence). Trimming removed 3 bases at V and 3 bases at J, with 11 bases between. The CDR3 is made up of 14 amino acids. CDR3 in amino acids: CATSRGRTEETQYF. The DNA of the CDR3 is TGTGCCACCAGCAGGGGGCGGACAGAAGAGACCCAGTACTTC.

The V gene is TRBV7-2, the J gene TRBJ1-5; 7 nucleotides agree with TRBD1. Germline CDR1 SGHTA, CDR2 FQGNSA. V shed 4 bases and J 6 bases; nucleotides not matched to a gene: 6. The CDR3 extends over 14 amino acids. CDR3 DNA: TGTGCCAGCAGCTCAGGACAGGTGGGTCAGCCCCAGCATTTT. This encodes CASSSGQVGQPQHF.

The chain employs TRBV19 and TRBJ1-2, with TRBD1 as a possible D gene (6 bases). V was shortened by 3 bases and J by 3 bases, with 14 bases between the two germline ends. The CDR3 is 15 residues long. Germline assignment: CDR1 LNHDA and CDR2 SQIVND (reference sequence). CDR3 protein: CASSMGTGWDYGYTF. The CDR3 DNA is TGTGCCAGTAGTATGGGCACAGGGTGGGACTATGGCTACACCTTC.

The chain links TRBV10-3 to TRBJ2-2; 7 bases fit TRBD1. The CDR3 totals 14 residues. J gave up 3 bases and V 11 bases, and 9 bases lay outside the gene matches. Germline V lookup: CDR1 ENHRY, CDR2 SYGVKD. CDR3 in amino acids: CAVSQGFDTGELFF. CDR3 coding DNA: TGTGCCGTGTCACAGGGGTTTGACACCGGGGAGCTGTTTTTT.

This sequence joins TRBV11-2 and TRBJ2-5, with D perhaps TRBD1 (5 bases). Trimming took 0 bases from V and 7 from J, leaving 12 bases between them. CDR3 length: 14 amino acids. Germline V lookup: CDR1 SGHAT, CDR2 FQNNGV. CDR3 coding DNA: TGTGCCAGCAGCTTAGACGCAGGGCTGGGGACCCAGTACTTC. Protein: CASSLDAGLGTQYF.

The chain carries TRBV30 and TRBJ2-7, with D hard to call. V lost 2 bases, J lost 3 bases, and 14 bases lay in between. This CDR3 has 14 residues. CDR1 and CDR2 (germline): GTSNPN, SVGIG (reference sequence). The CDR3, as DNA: TGTGCCTGGAGTACAACGGGCCAAATCTACGAGCAGTACTTC. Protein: CAWSTTGQIYEQYF.

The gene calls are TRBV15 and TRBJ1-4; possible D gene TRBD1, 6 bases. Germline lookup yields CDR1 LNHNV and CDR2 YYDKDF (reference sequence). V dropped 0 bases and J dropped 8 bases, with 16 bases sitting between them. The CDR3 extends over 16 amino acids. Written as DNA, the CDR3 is TGTGCCACCAGCAGAGATACGCAGGGGTCCCGGGAAAAACTGTTTTTT. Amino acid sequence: CATSRDTQGSREKLFF.

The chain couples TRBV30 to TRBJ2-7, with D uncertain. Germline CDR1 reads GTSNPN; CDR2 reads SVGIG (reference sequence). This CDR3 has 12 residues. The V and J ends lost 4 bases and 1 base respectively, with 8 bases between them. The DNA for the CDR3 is TGTGCCTGGAACCGTCAATCCTACGAGCAGTACTTC. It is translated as CAWNRQSYEQYF.

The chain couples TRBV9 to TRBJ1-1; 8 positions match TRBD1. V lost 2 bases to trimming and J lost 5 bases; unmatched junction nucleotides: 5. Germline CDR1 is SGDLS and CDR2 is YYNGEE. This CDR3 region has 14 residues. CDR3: CASSVQGAITEAFF. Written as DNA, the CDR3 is TGTGCCAGCAGCGTCCAGGGGGCCATTACTGAAGCTTTCTTT.

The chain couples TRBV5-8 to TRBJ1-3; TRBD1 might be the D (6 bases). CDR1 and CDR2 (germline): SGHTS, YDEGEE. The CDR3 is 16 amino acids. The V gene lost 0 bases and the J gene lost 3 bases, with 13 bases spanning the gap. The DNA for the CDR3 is TGTGCCAGCAGCTTGGGCGGAACAGGGTATGGAAACACCATATATTTT. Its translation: CASSLGGTGYGNTIYF.

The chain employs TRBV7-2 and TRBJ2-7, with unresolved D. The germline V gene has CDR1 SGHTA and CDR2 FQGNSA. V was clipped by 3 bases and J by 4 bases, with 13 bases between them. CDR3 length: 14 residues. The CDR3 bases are TGTGCCAGCAGCTTGAGATCTACGGGTTACGAGCAGTACTTC. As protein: CASSLRSTGYEQYF.

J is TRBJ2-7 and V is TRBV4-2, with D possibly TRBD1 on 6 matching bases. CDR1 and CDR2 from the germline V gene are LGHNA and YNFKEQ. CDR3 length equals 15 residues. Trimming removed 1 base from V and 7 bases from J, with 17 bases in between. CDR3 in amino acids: CASSQVGQGLGEQYF. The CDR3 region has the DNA TGTGCCAGCAGCCAAGTAGGGCAGGGGCTGGGGGAGCAGTACTTC.

The CDR3 DNA follows: TGTGCCAGCAGCCAAGAGAGGTTTCCTGGCGAGCAGTACTTC. This translates into CASSQERFPGEQYF. The genes are TRBV14 and TRBJ2-7; D remains ambiguous. The CDR3 sequence is 14 residues long. V was trimmed by 0 bases and J by 6 bases, leaving 12 bases between them. Germline CDR1 reads SGHDN; CDR2 reads FVKESK.

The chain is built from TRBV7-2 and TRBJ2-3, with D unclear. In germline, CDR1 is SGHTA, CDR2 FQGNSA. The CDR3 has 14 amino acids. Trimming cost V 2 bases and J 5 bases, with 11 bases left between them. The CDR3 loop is CASSLRLVGDTQYF. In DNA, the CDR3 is TGTGCCAGCAGCTTACGTCTAGTGGGAGATACGCAGTATTTT.

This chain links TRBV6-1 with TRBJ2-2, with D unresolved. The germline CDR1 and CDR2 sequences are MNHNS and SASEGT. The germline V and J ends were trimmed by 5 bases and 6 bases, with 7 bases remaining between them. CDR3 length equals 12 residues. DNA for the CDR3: TGTGCCAGCAGTTTTGCGGCCGGGGAGCTGTTTTTT. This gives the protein CASSFAAGELFF.

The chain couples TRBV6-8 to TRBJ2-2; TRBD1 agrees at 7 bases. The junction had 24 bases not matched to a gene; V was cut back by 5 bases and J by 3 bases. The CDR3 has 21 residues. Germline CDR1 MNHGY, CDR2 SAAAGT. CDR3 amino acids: CASSLQDPPETGLPYTGELFF. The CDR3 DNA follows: TGTGCCAGCAGTCTCCAGGACCCCCCGGAGACAGGGCTACCTTACACCGGGGAGCTGTTTTTT.

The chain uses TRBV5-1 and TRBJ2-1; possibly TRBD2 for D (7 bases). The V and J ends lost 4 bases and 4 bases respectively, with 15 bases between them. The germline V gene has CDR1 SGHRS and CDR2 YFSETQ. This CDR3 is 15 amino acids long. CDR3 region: CASSRGGREYNEQFF. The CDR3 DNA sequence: TGCGCCAGCAGCAGGGGGGGTCGTGAATACAATGAGCAGTTCTTC.

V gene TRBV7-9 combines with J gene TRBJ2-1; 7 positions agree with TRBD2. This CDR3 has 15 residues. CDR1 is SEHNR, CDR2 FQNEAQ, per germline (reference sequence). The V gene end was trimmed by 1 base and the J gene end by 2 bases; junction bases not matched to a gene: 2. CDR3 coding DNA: TGTGCCAGCAGCTTAGGAGCGGGAACCTACAATGAGCAGTTCTTC. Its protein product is CASSLGAGTYNEQFF.

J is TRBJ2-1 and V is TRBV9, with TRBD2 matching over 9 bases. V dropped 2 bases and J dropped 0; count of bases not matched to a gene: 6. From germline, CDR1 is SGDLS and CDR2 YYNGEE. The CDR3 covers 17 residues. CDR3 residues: CASSVSGGLGSYNEQFF. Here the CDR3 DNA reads TGTGCCAGCAGCGTTAGCGGGGGCTTGGGCTCCTACAATGAGCAGTTCTTC.

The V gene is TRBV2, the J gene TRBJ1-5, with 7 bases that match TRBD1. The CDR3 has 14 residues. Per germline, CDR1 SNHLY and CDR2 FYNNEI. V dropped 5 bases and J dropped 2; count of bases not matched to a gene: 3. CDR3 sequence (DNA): TGTGCCAGCAGTAGGGACAGACGCAATCAGCCCCAGCATTTT. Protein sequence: CASSRDRRNQPQHF.

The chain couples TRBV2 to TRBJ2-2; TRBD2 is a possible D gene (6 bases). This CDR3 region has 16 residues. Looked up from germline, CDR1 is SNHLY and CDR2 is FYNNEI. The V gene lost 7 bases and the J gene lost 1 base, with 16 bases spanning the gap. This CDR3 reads CASKKEPAGNTGELFF. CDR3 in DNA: TGTGCCAGCAAGAAAGAGCCAGCGGGGAACACCGGGGAGCTGTTTTTT.

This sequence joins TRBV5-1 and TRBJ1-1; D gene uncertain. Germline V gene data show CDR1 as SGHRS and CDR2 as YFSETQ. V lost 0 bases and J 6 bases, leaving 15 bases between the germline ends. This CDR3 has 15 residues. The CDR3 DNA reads TGCGCCAGCAGCTTGGCTGAGGACCCGGTCGCTGAAGCTTTCTTT. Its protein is CASSLAEDPVAEAFF.

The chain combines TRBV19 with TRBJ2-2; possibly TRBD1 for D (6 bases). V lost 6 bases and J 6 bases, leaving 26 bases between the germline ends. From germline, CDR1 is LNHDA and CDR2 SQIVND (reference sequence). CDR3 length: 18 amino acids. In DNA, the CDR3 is TGTGCCAGTAGCACCCTACCCAGTAATACGTGGGGGCCCGGGGAGCTGTTTTTT. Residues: CASSTLPSNTWGPGELFF.

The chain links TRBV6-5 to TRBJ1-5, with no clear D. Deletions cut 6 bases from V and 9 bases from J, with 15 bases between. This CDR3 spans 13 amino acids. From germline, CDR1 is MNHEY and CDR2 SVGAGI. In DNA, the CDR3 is TGTGCCAGCAGCCACTTACGGGGATCGCCCCAGCATTTT. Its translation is CASSHLRGSPQHF.

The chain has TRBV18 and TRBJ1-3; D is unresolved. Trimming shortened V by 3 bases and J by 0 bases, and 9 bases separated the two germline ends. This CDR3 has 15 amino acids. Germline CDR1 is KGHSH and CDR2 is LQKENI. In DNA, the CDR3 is TGTGCCAGCTCACCGAGGCAGGTCTCTGGAAACACCATATATTTT. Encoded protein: CASSPRQVSGNTIYF.